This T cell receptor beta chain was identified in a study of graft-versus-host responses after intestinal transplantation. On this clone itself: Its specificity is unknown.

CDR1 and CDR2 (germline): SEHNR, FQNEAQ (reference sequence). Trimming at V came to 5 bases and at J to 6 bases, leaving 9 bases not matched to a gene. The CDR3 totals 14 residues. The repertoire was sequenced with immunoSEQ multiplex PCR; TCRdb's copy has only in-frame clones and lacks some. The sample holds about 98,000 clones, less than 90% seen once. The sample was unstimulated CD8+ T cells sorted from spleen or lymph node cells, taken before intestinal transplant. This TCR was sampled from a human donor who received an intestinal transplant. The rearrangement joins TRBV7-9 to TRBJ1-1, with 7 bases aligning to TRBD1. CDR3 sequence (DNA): TGTGCCAGCAGCCCTCCAGACAGGGACGCTGAAGCTTTCTTT. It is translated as CASSPPDRDAEAFF.